This TCR beta chain was sequenced in a study of cytomegalovirus exposure and HLA in healthy donors. Study background: From HLA-typed donors, an early data release held about 85 million unique TCRs.

Healthy individuals who donated bone marrow served as the donors. Vbeta (60) and Jbeta (13) primers were used in the PCR. Assay: immunoSEQ multiplex PCR; the TCRdb copy retains only in-frame clones and omits some. This table holds more than 150,000 clones, over 75% found once. The trim removed 5 bases at V and 7 bases at J, leaving 5 bases unmatched. The germline gives CDR1 PRHDT, CDR2 FYEKMQ (reference sequence). The CDR3 contains 13 residues. The study, taken as a whole, reports: The HLA-A and HLA-B alleles of most subjects were reportedly predicted accurately from TCR beta sequences.

Notes on this clone: Its antigen is undetermined.

Sequenced sample: PBMCs. The clonotype originates from a man aged 45-65 years in good health and CMV-seropositive. The chain couples TRBV13 to TRBJ2-5; 9 positions agree with TRBD1. DNA for the CDR3: TGTGCCAGCAGCCGGGACAGGGAGGGGACCCAGTACTTC. Translated: CASSRDREGTQYF.